Presented here are 10 T cell receptor beta chains from one specimen sequenced in a study of cytomegalovirus exposure and HLA in healthy donors. The PCR contained 60 Vbeta and 13 Jbeta primers. The data were produced by immunoSEQ multiplex PCR, yet TCRdb's version contains in-frame clones alone and is incomplete. The sample gives 150,000 or so clones, 74% of which show up once; 3.5% to 5% is in the top ten. Sequenced material: PBMCs. All receptors derive from a man aged 18 to 30 in good health and CMV-seropositive.

The chain uses TRBV14 and TRBJ2-7, with D maybe TRBD1 (5 bases). CDR3 length equals 15 residues. Germline-derived CDR1 and CDR2 are SGHDN and FVKESK. V was cut by 0 bases and J by 1 base, with 10 bases left in between. The CDR3 sequence is CASSQEWGNSYEQYF. The CDR3 DNA sequence: TGTGCCAGCAGCCAAGAATGGGGCAATTCCTACGAGCAGTACTTC.

The gene calls are TRBV2 and TRBJ2-5; 11 bases align to TRBD2. Unmatched junction bases numbered 10, after V lost 8 bases and J lost 5 bases. Germline values: CDR1 SNHLY, CDR2 FYNNEI. The CDR3 runs 15 residues. The CDR3 region is CASCNSGGAGETQYF. The CDR3, as DNA: TGTGCCAGCTGTAATAGCGGGGGGGCCGGGGAGACCCAGTACTTC.

The chain has TRBV30 and TRBJ1-4; TRBD1 might be the D (5 bases). V lost 3 bases and J lost 4, with 9 bases in between. The CDR3 sequence is 13 residues long. The germline CDR1 and CDR2 sequences are GTSNPN and SVGIG (reference sequence). CDR3 protein: CAWRGRGNEKLFF. In DNA form, the CDR3 reads TGTGCCTGGAGGGGAAGGGGTAATGAAAAACTGTTTTTT. The whole variable domain, filled in from reference TRBV30 and TRBJ1-4, reads SQTIHQWPATLVQPVGSPLSLECTVEGTSNPNLYWYRQAAGRGLQLLFYSVGIGQISSEVPQNLSASRPQDRQFILSSKKLLLSDSGFYLCAWRGRGNEKLFFGSGTQLSVL.

Points on this clone: One end of the junction varies from germline; a read error may be responsible. The chain employs TRBV6-1 and TRBJ1-5; D not resolved. Germline CDR1 is MNHNS and CDR2 is SASEGT. The CDR3 has 11 amino acids. The CDR3 is CANSDGQPQHF. Here the CDR3 DNA reads TGTGCCAACAGTGACGGGCAGCCCCAGCATTTT.

This rearrangement joins TRBV5-1 to TRBJ1-1, with 7 bases fitting TRBD1. This CDR3 spans 16 amino acids. With 2 bases clipped from V and 1 base from J, the junction kept 8 bases outside the gene matches. Germline-derived CDR1 and CDR2 are SGHRS and YFSETQ. CDR3 protein: CASSFDPGTANTEAFF. As DNA, the CDR3 is TGCGCCAGCAGCTTCGACCCCGGGACAGCGAACACTGAAGCTTTCTTT.

This clone was seen a handful of times. The chain employs TRBV5-6 and TRBJ2-5, with D maybe TRBD2 (6 bases). Judging by the DNA end, TRBJ2-7 fits better; the J call may be wrong. The germline V gene has CDR1 SGHDT and CDR2 YYEEEE. This CDR3 has 15 residues. CDR3 nucleotides: TGTGCCAGCAGCTTGTCTAGCGTACACTCCTACGAGCAGTACTTC. This encodes CASSLSSVHSYEQYF.

The chain uses TRBV28 and TRBJ2-7, with D possibly TRBD2 on 6 matching bases. Germline V lookup: CDR1 MDHEN, CDR2 SYDVKM. Trimming took 3 bases from V and 3 from J, leaving 21 bases between them. This CDR3 contains 17 residues. The CDR3: CASSFAPTAGANYEQYF. CDR3 DNA sequence: TGTGCCAGCAGTTTTGCCCCGACAGCGGGTGCCAACTACGAGCAGTACTTC.

The chain links TRBV6-5 to TRBJ2-7; maybe TRBD2 (5 bases). The V and J ends lost 0 bases and 0 bases respectively, with 9 bases between them. The CDR3 contains 15 residues. Germline lookup yields CDR1 MNHEY and CDR2 SVGAGI. The CDR3 protein is CASSYSRGDSYEQYF. The DNA of the CDR3 is TGTGCCAGCAGTTACTCTCGGGGAGACTCCTACGAGCAGTACTTC.

J is TRBJ1-1 and V is TRBV30; the match to TRBD1 covers 9 bases. The CDR3 extends over 15 amino acids. Looked up from germline, CDR1 is GTSNPN and CDR2 is SVGIG (reference sequence). J was trimmed by 5 bases and V by 3 bases; bases with no gene match: 10. The CDR3 sequence: CAWRRLGQGDTEAFF. CDR3 sequence (DNA): TGTGCCTGGAGAAGATTGGGACAGGGAGATACTGAAGCTTTCTTT.

The chain links TRBV7-2 to TRBJ1-5; tentatively, D is TRBD1 (5 bases). Trimming took 8 bases from V and 2 from J, leaving 13 bases between them. The CDR3 runs 14 residues. CDR1 is SGHTA and CDR2 is FQGNSA in the germline V gene. CDR3 protein: CASRRDSRNQPQHF. The CDR3 bases are TGTGCCAGCCGACGAGACAGCCGCAATCAGCCCCAGCATTTT.